This TCR beta chain was documented in a study of blood T cell repertoires in COVID-19. Whole-study context: Samples came from the United States, Italy and Spain, spanning acute and convalescent COVID-19.

In the original workflow: By means of reference gene primer amplification, nucleated cell counts were estimated. The assay was immunoSEQ multiplex PCR, and TCRdb's table has in-frame clones only and misses some. The V and J calls and clone size come from that table; D and trimming were worked out from the DNA. The data hold 240,000 or so clones, with about 90% observed a single time. V shed 1 base and J 1 base; nucleotides not matched to a gene: 9. Germline CDR1 and CDR2: LGHNA and YSLEER. There are 19 residues in the CDR3. The receptor's source is a man between 60 and 75 years old with acute or convalescent COVID-19. Material: peripheral blood. The rearrangement links TRBV4-3 to TRBJ2-2, with 10 bases fitting TRBD2. The CDR3 bases are TGCGCCAGCAGCCAAGCCGGGACTAGCGAATTTCAGAACACCGGGGAGCTGTTTTTT. As protein: CASSQAGTSEFQNTGELFF.